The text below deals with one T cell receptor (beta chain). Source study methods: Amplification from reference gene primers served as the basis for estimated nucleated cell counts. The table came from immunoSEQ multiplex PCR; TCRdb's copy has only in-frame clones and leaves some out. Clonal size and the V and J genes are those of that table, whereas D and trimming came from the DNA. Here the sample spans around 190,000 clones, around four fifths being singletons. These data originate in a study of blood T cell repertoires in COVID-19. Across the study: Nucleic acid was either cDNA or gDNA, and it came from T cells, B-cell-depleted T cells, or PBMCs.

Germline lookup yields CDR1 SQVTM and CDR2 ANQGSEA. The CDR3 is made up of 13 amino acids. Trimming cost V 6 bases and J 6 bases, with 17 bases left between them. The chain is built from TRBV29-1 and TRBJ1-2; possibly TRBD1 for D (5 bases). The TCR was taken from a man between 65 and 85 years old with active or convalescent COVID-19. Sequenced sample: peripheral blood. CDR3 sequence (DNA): TGCAGCGTCGCAAGCCAGGGTGGTAATGGCTACACCTTC. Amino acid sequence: CSVASQGGNGYTF. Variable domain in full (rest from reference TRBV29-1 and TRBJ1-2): SAVISQKPSRDICQRGTSLTIQCQVDSQVTMMFWYRQQPGQSLTLIATANQGSEATYESGFVIDKFPISRPNLTFSTLTVSNMSPEDSSIYLCSVASQGGNGYTFGSGTRLTVV.